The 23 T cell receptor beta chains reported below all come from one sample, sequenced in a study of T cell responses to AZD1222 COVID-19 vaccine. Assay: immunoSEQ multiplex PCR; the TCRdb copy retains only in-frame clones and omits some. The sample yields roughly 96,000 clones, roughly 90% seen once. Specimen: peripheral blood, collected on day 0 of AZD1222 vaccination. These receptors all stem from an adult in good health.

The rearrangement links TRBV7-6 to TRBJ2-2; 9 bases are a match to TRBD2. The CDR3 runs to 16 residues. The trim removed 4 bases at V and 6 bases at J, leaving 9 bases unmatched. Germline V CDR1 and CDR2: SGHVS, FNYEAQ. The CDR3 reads CASSSNSGSLAGELFF. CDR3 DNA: TGTGCCAGCAGCTCAAATAGCGGGAGTTTGGCCGGGGAGCTGTTTTTT. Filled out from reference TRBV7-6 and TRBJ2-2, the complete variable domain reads GAGVSQSPRYKVTKRGQDVALRCDPISGHVSLYWYRQALGQGPEFLTYFNYEAQQDKSGLPNDRFSAERPEGSISTLTIQRTEQRDSAMYRCASSSNSGSLAGELFFGEGSRLTVL.

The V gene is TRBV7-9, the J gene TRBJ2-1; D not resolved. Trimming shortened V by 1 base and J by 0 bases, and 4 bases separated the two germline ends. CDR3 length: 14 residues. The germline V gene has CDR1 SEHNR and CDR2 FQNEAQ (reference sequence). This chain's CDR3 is CASSLDSSYNEQFF. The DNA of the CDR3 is TGTGCCAGCAGCTTAGACAGCTCCTACAATGAGCAGTTCTTC.

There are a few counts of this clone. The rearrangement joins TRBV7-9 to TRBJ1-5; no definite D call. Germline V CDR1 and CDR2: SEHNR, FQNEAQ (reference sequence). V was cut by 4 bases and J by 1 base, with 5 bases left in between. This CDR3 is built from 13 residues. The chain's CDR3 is CASSSDSNQPQHF. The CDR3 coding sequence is TGTGCCAGCAGCTCGGACAGCAATCAGCCCCAGCATTTT. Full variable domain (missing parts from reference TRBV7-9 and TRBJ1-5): DTGVSQNPRHKITKRGQNVTFRCDPISEHNRLYWYRQTLGQGPEFLTYFQNEAQLEKSRLLSDRFSAERPKGSFSTLEIQRTEQGDSAMYLCASSSDSNQPQHFGDGTRLSIL.

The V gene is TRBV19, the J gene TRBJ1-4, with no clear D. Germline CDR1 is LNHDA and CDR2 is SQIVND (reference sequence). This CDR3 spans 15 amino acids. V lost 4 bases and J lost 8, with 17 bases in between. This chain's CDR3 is CASSTLAPGEEKLFF. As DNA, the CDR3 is TGTGCCAGTAGTACTTTGGCCCCGGGCGAAGAAAAACTGTTTTTT.

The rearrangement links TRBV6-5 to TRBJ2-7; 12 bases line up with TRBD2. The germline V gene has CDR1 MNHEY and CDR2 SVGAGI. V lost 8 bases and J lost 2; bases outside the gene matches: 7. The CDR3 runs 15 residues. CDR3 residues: CASGRTSGMPYEQYF. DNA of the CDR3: TGTGCCAGCGGCCGGACTAGCGGGATGCCCTACGAGCAGTACTTC.

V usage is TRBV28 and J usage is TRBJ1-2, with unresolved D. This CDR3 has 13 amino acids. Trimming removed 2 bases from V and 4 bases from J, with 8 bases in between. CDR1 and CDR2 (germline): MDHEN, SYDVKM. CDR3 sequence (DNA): TGTGCCAGCAGTTTAATAACAGCCTATGGCTACACCTTC. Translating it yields CASSLITAYGYTF.

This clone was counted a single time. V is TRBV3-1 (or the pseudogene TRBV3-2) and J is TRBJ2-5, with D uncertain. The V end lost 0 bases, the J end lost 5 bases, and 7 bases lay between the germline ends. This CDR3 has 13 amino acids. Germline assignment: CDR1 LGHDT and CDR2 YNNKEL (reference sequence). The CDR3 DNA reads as TGTGCCAGCAGCCAAGATCCATGGGAGACCCAGTACTTC. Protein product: CASSQDPWETQYF.

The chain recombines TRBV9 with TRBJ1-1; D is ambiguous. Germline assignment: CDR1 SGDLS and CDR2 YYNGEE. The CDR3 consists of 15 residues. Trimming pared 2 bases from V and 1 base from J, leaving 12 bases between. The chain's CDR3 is CASSVGSLGNTEAFF. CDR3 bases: TGTGCCAGCAGCGTCGGGTCATTGGGGAACACTGAAGCTTTCTTT.

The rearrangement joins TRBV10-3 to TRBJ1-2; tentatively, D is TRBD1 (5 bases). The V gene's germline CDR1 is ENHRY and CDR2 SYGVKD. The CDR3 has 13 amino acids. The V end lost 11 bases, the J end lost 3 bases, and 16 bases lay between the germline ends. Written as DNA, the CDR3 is TGTGCCTTGGGGAGGGGAGAGGACTATGGCTACACCTTC. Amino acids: CALGRGEDYGYTF.

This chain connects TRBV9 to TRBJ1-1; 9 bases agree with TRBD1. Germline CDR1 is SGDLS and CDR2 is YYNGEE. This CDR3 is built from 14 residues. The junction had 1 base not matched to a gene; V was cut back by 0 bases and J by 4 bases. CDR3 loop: CASSVGTGVTEAFF. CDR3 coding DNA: TGTGCCAGCAGCGTAGGGACAGGGGTCACTGAAGCTTTCTTT.

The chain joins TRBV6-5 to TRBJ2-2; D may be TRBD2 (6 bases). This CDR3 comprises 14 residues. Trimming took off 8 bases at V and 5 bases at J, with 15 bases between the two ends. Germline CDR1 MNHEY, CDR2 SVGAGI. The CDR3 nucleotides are TGTGCCAGCCGGACGCCCGGGGGAACCGGGGAGCTGTTTTTT. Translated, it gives CASRTPGGTGELFF.

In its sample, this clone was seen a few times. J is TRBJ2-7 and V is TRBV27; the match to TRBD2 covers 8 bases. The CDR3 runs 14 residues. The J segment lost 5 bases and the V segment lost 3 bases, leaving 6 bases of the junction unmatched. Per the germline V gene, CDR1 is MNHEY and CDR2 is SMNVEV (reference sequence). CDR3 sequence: CASSFSSGLNEQYF. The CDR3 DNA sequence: TGTGCCAGCAGTTTTTCTAGCGGGCTCAACGAGCAGTACTTC.

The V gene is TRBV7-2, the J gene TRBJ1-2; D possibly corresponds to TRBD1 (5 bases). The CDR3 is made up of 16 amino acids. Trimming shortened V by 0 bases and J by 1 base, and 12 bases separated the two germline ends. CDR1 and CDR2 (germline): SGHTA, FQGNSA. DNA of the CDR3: TGTGCCAGCAGCTTAGCTCCAGGGACCAGTAACTATGGCTACACCTTC. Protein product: CASSLAPGTSNYGYTF.

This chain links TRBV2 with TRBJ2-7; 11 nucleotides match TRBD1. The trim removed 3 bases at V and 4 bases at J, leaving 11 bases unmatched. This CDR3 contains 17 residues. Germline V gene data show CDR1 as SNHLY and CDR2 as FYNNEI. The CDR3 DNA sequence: TGTGCCAGCAGTGATACATCTGAAGGGGACAGGGGGTACGAGCAGTACTTC. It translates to CASSDTSEGDRGYEQYF.

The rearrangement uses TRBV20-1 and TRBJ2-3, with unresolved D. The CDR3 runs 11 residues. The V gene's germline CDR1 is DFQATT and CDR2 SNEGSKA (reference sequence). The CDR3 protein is CRATGTDTQYF. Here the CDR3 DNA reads TGCAGGGCCACAGGCACAGATACGCAGTATTTT.

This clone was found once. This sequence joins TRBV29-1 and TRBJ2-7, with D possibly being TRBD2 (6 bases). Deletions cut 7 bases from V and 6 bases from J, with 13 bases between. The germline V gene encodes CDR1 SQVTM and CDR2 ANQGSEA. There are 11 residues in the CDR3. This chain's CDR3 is CSAQDYLEQYF. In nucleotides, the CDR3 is TGCAGCGCCCAGGACTATCTCGAGCAGTACTTC.

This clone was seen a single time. CDR3 loop: CASRSPRGGVAVGYTF. DNA of the CDR3: TGTGCCAGCAGATCCCCCCGGGGGGGGGTAGCCGTTGGCTACACCTTC. The rearrangement uses TRBV28 and TRBJ1-2, with D tentatively TRBD1 (5 bases). This CDR3 region has 16 residues. V was shortened by 6 bases and J by 7 bases, with 24 bases between the two germline ends. The V gene's germline CDR1 is MDHEN and CDR2 SYDVKM.

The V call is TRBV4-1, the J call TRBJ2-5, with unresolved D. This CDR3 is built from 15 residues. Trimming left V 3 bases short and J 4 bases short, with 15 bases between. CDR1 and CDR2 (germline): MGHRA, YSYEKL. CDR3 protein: CASSQASEPLETQYF. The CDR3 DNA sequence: TGCGCCAGCAGCCAGGCCTCCGAGCCCCTAGAGACCCAGTACTTC.

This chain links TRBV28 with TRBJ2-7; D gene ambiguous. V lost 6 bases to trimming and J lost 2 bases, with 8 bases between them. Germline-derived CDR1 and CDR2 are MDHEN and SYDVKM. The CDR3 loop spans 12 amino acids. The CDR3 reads CASSPGPYEQYF. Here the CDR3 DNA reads TGTGCCAGCAGCCCCGGGCCCTACGAGCAGTACTTC.

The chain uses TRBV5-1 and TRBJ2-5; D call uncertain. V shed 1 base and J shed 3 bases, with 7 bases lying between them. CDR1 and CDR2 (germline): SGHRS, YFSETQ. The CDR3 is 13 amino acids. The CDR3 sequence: CASSLNVKETQYF. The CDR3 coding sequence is TGCGCCAGCAGCTTGAACGTAAAAGAGACCCAGTACTTC. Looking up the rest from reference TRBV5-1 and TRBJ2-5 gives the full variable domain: KAGVTQTPRYLIKTRGQQVTLSCSPISGHRSVSWYQQTPGQGLQFLFEYFSETQRNKGNFPGRFSGRQFSNSRSEMNVSTLELGDSALYLCASSLNVKETQYFGPGTRLLVL.

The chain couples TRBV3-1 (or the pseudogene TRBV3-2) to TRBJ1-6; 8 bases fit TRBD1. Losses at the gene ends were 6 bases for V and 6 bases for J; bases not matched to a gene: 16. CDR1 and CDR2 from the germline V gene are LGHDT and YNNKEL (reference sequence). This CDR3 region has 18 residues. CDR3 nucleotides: TGTGCCAGCAGTCAAAGCCCTTCGTGGACAGGGATTAATTCACCCCTCCACTTT. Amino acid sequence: CASSQSPSWTGINSPLHF.

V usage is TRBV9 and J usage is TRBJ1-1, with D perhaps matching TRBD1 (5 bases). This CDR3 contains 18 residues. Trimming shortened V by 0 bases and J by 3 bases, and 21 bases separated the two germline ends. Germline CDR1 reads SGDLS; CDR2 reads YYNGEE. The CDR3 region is CASSVGRAGAGVDTEAFF. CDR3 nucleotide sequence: TGTGCCAGCAGCGTAGGTAGGGCTGGAGCGGGGGTCGACACTGAAGCTTTCTTT.

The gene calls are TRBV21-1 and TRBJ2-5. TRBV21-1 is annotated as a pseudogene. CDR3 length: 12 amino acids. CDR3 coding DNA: TGTGCCAGCAGGGTGGTTGAAGAGACCCAGTACTTC. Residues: CASRVVEETQYF.